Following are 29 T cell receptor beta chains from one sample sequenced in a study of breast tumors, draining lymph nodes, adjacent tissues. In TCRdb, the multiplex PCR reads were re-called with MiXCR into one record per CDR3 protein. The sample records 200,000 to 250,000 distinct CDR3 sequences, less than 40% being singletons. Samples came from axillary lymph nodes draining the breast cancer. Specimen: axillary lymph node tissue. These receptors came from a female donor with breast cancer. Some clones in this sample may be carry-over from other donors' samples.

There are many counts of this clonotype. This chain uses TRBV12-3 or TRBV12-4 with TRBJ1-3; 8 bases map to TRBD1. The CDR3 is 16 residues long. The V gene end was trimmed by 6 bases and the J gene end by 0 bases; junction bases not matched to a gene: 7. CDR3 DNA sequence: TGTGCCAGCAGCCCGGGACAGGCATACTCTGGAAACACCATATATTTT. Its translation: CASSPGQAYSGNTIYF.

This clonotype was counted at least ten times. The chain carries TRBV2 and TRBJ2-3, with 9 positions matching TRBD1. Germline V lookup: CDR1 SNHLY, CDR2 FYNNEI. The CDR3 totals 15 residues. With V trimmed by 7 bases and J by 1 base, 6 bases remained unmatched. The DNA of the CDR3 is TGTGCCAGCATCCTTGACAGGGGGGGCACAGATACGCAGTATTTT. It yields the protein CASILDRGGTDTQYF.

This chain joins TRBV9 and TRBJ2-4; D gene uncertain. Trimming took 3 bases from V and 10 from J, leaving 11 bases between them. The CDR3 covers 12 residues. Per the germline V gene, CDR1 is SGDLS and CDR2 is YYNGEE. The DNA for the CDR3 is TGTGCCAGCAGCGCCCTCGATGGTATTCAGTACTTC. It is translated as CASSALDGIQYF.

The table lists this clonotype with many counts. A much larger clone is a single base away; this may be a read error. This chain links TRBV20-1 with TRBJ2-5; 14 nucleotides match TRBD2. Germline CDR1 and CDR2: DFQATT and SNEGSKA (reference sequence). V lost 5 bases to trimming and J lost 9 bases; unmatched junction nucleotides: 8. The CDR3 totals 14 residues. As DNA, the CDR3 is TGCAGTGCTGGAAGGACTAGCGGGAGGCCGGCCCAGTACTTC. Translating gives CSAGRTSGRPAQYF.

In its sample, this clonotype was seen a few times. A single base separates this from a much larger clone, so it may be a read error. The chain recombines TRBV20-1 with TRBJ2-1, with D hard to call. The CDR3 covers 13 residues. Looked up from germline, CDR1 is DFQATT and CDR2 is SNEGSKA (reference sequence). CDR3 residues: CSAREVNYNAQFF. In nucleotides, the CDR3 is TGCAGTGCTAGAGAGGTAAACTACAATGCGCAGTTCTTC.

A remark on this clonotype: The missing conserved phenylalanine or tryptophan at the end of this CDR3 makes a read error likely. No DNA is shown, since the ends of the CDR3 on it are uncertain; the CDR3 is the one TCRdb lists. CDR3 amino acids: CATSQGAS. This chain links TRBV24-1 with TRBJ1-6; TRBD1 is taken as the D call from the table, unchecked against the DNA. The CDR3 has 8 residues if both end residues are counted. Germline assignment: CDR1 KGHDR and CDR2 SFDVKD.

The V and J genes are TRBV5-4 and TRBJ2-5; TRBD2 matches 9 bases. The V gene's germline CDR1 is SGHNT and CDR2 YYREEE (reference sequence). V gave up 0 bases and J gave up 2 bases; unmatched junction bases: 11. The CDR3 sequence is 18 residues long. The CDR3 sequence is CASSLGLAGGPDQETQYF. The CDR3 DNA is TGTGCCAGCAGCTTGGGGTTGGCGGGAGGGCCAGATCAAGAGACCCAGTACTTC.

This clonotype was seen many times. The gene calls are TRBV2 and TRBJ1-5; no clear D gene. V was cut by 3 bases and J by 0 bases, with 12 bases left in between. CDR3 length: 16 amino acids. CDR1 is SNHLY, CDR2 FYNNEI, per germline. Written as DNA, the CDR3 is TGTGCCAGCAGTGAGTCGAGACACCTTAGCAATCAGCCCCAGCATTTT. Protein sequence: CASSESRHLSNQPQHF. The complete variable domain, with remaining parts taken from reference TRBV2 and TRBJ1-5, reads EPEVTQTPSHQVTQMGQEVILRCVPISNHLYFYWYRQILGQKVEFLVSFYNNEISEKSEIFDDQFSVERPDGSNFTLKIRSTKLEDSAMYFCASSESRHLSNQPQHFGDGTRLSIL.

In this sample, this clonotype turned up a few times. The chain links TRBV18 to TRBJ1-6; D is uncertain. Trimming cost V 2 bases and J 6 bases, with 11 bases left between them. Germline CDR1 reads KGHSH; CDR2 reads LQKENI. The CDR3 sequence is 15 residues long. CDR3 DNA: TGTGCCAGCTCACCATCGGGAATCGGTAATTCACCCCTCCACTTT. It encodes CASSPSGIGNSPLHF.

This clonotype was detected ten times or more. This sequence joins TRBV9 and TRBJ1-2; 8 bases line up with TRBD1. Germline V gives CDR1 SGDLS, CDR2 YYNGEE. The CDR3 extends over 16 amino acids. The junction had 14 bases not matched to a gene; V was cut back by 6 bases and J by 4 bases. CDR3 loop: CASNTGGAGGSYGYTF. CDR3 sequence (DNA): TGTGCCAGCAACACAGGAGGGGCAGGGGGCAGCTATGGCTACACCTTC.

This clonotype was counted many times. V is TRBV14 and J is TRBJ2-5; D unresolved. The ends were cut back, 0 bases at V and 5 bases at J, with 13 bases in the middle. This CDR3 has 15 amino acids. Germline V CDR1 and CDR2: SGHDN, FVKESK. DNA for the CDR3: TGTGCCAGCAGCCAAGATAGAAGCCTAAGGGAGACCCAGTACTTC. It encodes CASSQDRSLRETQYF.

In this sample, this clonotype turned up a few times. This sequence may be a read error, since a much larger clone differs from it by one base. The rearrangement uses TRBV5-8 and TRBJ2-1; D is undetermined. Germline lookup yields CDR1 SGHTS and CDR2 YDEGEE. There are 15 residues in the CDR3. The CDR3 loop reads CASSLNTPPYNEQFF. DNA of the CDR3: TGCGCCAGCAGCTTGAACACCCCCCCCTACAATGAGCAGTTCTTC.

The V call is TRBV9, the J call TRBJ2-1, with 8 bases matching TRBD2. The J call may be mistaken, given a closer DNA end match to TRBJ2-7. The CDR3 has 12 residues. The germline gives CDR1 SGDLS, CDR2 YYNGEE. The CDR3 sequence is CASSARGGEQYF. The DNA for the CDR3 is TGTGCCAGCAGCGCCCGGGGGGGCGAGCAGTACTTC.

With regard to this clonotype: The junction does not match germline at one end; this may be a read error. This chain's CDR3 is CACSLAGGTANYGYTF. Written as DNA, the CDR3 is TGTGCCTGCAGCTTAGCGGGTGGGACAGCTAACTATGGCTACACCTTC. This chain links TRBV7-3 with TRBJ1-2; 7 bases map to TRBD1. The germline CDR1 and CDR2 sequences are SGHTA and FQGTGA. This CDR3 has 16 residues.

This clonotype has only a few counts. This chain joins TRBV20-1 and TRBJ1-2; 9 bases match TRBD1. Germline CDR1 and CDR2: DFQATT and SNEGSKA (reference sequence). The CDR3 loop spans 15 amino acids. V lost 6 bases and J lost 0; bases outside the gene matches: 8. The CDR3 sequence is CSARDREDANYGYTF. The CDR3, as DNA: TGCAGTGCAAGGGACAGGGAGGACGCTAACTATGGCTACACCTTC.

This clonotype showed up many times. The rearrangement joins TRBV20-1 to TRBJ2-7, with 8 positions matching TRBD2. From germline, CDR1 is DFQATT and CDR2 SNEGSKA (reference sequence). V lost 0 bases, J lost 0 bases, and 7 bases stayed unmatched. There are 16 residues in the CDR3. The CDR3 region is CSARDLKRGSSYEQYF. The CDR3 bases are TGCAGTGCTAGAGATCTGAAGCGGGGGAGCTCCTACGAGCAGTACTTC.

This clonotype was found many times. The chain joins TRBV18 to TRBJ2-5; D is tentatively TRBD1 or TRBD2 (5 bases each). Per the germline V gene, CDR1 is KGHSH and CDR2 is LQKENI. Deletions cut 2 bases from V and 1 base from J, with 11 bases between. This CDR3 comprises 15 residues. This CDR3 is CASSPSTGTQETQYF. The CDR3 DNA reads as TGTGCCAGCTCACCATCTACCGGGACCCAAGAGACCCAGTACTTC.

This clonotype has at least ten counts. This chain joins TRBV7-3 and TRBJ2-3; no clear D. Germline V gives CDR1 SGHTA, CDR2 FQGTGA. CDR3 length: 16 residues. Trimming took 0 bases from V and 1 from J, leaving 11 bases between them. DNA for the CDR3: TGTGCCAGCAGCTTAACTGCTACCTCCCGCACAGATACGCAGTATTTT. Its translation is CASSLTATSRTDTQYF. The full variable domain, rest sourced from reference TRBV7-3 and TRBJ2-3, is GAGVSQTPSNKVTEKGKYVELRCDPISGHTALYWYRQSLGQGPEFLIYFQGTGAADDSGLPNDRFFAVRPEGSVSTLKIQRTERGDSAVYLCASSLTATSRTDTQYFGPGTRLTVL.

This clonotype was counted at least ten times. CDR3 region: CASSYSRAGGQTDTQYF. The CDR3 coding sequence is TGTGCCAGCAGTTACTCGAGAGCGGGGGGGCAGACAGATACGCAGTATTTT. The V and J genes are TRBV6-2 or TRBV6-3 and TRBJ2-3; 10 bases line up with TRBD2. V was clipped by 0 bases and J by 3 bases; unmatched bases: 6. This CDR3 is built from 17 residues. Germline CDR1 MNHEY, CDR2 SVGEGT.

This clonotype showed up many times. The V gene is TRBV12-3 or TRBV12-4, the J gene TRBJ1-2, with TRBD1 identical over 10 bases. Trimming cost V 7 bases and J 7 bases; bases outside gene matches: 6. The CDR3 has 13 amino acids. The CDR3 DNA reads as TGTGCCAGCACCCTGGGACAGGGGATTGGCTACACCTTC. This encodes CASTLGQGIGYTF.

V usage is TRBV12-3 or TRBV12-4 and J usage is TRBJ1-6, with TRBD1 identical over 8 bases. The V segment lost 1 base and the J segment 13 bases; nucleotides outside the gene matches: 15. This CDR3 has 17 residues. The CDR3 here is CASSLETGAFTNHPLHF. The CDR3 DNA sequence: TGTGCCAGCAGTTTAGAGACAGGGGCATTCACGAATCACCCCCTCCACTTT.

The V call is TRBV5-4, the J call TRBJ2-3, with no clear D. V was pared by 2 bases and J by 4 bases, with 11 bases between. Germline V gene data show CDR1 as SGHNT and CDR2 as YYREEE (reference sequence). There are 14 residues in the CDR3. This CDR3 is CASSFEYTPDTQYF. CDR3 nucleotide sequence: TGTGCCAGCAGCTTCGAATACACTCCAGATACGCAGTATTTT.

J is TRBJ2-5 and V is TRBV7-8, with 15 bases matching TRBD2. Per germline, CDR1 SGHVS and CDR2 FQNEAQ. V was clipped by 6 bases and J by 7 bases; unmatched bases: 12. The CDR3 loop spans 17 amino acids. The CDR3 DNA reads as TGTGCCAGCAGTTACCGGACTAGCGGGGGGGAAGCCGGGACCCAGTACTTC. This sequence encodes CASSYRTSGGEAGTQYF.

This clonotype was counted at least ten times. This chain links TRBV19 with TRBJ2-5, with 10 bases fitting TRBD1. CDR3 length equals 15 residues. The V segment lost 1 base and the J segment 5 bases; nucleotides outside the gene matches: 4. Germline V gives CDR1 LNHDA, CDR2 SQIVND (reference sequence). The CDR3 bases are TGTGCCAGTAGTATAGCCTGGGGACAGGGGGAGACCCAGTACTTC. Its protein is CASSIAWGQGETQYF. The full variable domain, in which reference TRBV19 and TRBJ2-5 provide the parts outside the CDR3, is DGGITQSPKYLFRKEGQNVTLSCEQNLNHDAMYWYRQDPGQGLRLIYYSQIVNDFQKGDIAEGYSVSREKKESFPLTVTSAQKNPTAFYLCASSIAWGQGETQYFGPGTRLLVL.

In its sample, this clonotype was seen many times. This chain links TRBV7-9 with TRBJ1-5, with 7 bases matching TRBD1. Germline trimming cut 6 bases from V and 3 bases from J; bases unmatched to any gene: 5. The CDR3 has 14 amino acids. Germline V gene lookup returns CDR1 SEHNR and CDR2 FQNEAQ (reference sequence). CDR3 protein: CASSRDSLNQPQHF. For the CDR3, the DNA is TGTGCCAGCAGTCGGGACAGCCTCAATCAGCCCCAGCATTTT.

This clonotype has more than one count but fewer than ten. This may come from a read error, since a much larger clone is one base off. The CDR3 DNA sequence: TGCAGTGCTACTGCCTCAGGAGGGGTTACCTATGGCTACACCTTC. Residues: CSATASGGVTYGYTF. J is TRBJ1-2 and V is TRBV20-1; D is perhaps TRBD1 (5 bases). V lost 4 bases and J lost 4, with 19 bases in between. Germline loops: CDR1 DFQATT, CDR2 SNEGSKA (reference sequence). There are 15 residues in the CDR3.

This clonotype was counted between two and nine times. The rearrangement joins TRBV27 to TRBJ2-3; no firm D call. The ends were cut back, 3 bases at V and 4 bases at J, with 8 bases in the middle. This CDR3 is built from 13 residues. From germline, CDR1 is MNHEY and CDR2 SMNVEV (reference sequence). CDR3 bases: TGTGCCAGCAGTTTCGTAGAATCAGATACGCAGTATTTT. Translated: CASSFVESDTQYF.

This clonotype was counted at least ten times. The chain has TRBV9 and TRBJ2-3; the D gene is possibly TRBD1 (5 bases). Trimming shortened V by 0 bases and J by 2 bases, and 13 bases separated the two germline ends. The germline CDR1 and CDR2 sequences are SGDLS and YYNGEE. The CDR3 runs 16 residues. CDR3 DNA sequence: TGTGCCAGCAGCGTAGAGAGGACATCCCCCACAGATACGCAGTATTTT. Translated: CASSVERTSPTDTQYF.

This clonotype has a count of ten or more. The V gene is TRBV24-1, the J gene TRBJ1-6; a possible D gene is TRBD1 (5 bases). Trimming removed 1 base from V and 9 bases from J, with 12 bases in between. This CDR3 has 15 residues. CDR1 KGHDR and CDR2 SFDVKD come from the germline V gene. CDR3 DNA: TGTGCCACCAGTGATTTTCCGGGGGTGGCTTCACCCCTCCACTTT. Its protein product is CATSDFPGVASPLHF.